Shown below are 10 T cell receptor beta chains from a single sample sequenced in a study of shared clonotypes between healthy human individuals. Here immunoSEQ multiplex PCR was the method, and the copy in TCRdb shows in-frame clones only, minus some. Among around 1,000,000 clones, around three quarters were seen once, and the ten largest hold roughly 0.82%. The specimen was memory CD4+ T cells from PBMCs. Subset defined: CD45RA-negative fraction. The receptors come from a man between 18 and 29 years old in good health. Some clones in this sample may be carry-over from other donors' samples.

V is TRBV9 and J is TRBJ1-2; maybe TRBD1 (6 bases). The length of the CDR3 is 15 residues. V lost 4 bases and J lost 0, with 13 bases in between. In germline, CDR1 is SGDLS, CDR2 YYNGEE. CDR3 nucleotides: TGTGCCAGCAGCCCCCACAGGGTTCCTAACTATGGCTACACCTTC. Its translation is CASSPHRVPNYGYTF. Full variable domain (outside the CDR3, taken from reference TRBV9 and TRBJ1-2): DSGVTQTPKHLITATGQRVTLRCSPRSGDLSVYWYQQSLDQGLQFLIQYYNGEERAKGNILERFSAQQFPDLHSELNLSSLELGDSALYFCASSPHRVPNYGYTFGSGTRLTVV.

The V gene is TRBV20-1, the J gene TRBJ2-5, with TRBD1 as a possible D gene (5 bases). The CDR3 length is 11 residues. From germline, CDR1 is DFQATT and CDR2 SNEGSKA (reference sequence). The V end was cut by 4 bases, the J end by 4 bases, with 7 bases between. The CDR3 region is CSANQGETQYF. The CDR3 region has the DNA TGCAGTGCTAACCAGGGAGAGACCCAGTACTTC.

The chain is built from TRBV25-1 and TRBJ1-2; D is possibly TRBD1 (6 bases). The CDR3 is 15 amino acids. Trimming took 2 bases from V and 2 from J, leaving 12 bases between them. Germline lookup yields CDR1 MGHDK and CDR2 SYGVNS. The CDR3 loop reads CASSETTGYNYGYTF. The CDR3, as DNA: TGTGCCAGCAGTGAAACGACAGGTTACAACTATGGCTACACCTTC.

This clone showed up just once. The chain uses TRBV18 and TRBJ1-5; 7 positions match TRBD1. The CDR3 contains 15 residues. Germline V CDR1 and CDR2: KGHSH, LQKENI. V gave up 5 bases and J gave up 7 bases; unmatched junction bases: 11. The CDR3, as DNA: TGTGCCAGCTCAGTGCAAAGGGGGCAGGGACAGCCCCAGCATTTT. It codes for CASSVQRGQGQPQHF.

This chain joins TRBV2 and TRBJ2-1; D possibly corresponds to TRBD1 (7 bases). The CDR3 extends over 15 amino acids. V lost 5 bases, J lost 6 bases, and 17 bases lay in between. Germline CDR1 SNHLY, CDR2 FYNNEI. CDR3 in DNA: TGTGCCAGCAGTTGGCGGGACAGTTTTGGCAATGAGCAGTTCTTC. Its translation is CASSWRDSFGNEQFF.

The chain uses TRBV5-1 and TRBJ2-5, with D perhaps TRBD1 (6 bases). V shed 2 bases and J shed 9 bases, with 17 bases lying between them. CDR3 size: 14 residues. Germline values: CDR1 SGHRS, CDR2 YFSETQ. The DNA for the CDR3 is TGCGCCAGCAGCTTAGGGGACACCGGTTCGTCCCAGTACTTC. It is translated as CASSLGDTGSSQYF.

This chain links TRBV9 with TRBJ1-1; D gene uncertain. CDR1 SGDLS and CDR2 YYNGEE come from the germline V gene. V gave up 0 bases and J gave up 3 bases, with 6 bases separating them. This CDR3 region has 13 residues. The CDR3 loop reads CASSVGDDTEAFF. The CDR3 DNA follows: TGTGCCAGCAGCGTAGGAGACGACACTGAAGCTTTCTTT.

This rearrangement joins TRBV4-1 to TRBJ2-5; 7 bases agree with TRBD1. Germline trimming cut 3 bases from V and 5 bases from J; bases unmatched to any gene: 9. CDR3 length equals 15 residues. Germline V gene sequence: CDR1 MGHRA, CDR2 YSYEKL. CDR3 loop: CASSQNRGLFETQYF. CDR3 coding DNA: TGCGCCAGCAGCCAGAACAGGGGCCTCTTCGAGACCCAGTACTTC.

The chain uses TRBV30 and TRBJ1-5; 7 bases fit TRBD1. The CDR3 has 13 residues. Germline CDR1 and CDR2: GTSNPN and SVGIG (reference sequence). J was trimmed by 6 bases and V by 3 bases; bases with no gene match: 5. Written as DNA, the CDR3 is TGTGCCTGGAGCCGACAGGGCACTCAGCCCCAGCATTTT. Its translation is CAWSRQGTQPQHF.

This chain joins TRBV7-3 and TRBJ2-1, with TRBD2 as a possible D gene (13 bases). Trimming shortened V by 5 bases and J by 4 bases, and 36 bases separated the two germline ends. CDR3 length: 22 residues. Germline CDR1 and CDR2: SGHTA and FQGTGA. The chain's CDR3 is CASSPGQGAPGLAGTSYNEQFF. The CDR3 DNA reads TGTGCCAGCAGCCCGGGACAGGGGGCGCCGGGACTAGCGGGAACGTCATACAATGAGCAGTTCTTC.